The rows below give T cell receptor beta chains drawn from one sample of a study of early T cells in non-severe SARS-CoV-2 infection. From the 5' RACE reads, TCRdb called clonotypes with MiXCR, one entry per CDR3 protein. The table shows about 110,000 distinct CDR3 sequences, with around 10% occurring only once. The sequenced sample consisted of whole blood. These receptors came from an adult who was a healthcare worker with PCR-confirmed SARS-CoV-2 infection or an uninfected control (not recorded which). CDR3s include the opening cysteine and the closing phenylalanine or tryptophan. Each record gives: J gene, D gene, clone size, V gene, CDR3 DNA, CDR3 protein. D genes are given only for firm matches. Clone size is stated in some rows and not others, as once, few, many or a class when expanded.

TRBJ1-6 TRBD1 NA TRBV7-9 TGTGCCAGCAACGGGACAGGGAGCCATAATTCACCCCTCCACTTT CASNGTGSHNSPLHF
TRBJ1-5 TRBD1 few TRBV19 TGTGCCAGTGAACAGGGGGATCAGCCCCAGCATTTT CASEQGDQPQHF
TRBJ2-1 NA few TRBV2 TGTGCCACCAGTGGGGGCCGGGGTGAGCAGTTCTTC CATSGGRGEQFF
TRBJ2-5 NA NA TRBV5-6 TGTGCCAGCGCCCTTTCAACGCGGCCCTTCGAGACCCAGTACTTC CASALSTRPFETQYF
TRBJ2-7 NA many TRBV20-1 TGCAGTGCTAGTCGGAGTGAGCAGTACTTC CSASRSEQYF
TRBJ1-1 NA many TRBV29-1 TGCAGCGTTGAGGTAATTGAAGCTTTCTTT CSVEVIEAFF
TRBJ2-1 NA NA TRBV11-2 TGTGCCAGCAGCTTAGTGATGGAGGGGTATGAGCAGTTCTTC CASSLVMEGYEQFF
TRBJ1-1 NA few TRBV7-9 TGTGCCAGCAGCTTAGAGCAGGTTACAGCTTTCTTT CASSLEQVTAFF
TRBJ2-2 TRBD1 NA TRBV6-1 TGTGCCAGCAGCTACAGGGGGGAGACCGGGGAGCTGTTTTTT CASSYRGETGELFF
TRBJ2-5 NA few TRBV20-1 TGCAGTGCTAGCCCGGCTACGTTTCCGAAGACCCAGTACTTC CSASPATFPKTQYF
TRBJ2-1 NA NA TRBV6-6 TGTGCCAGCACCGACAACTACTCCTACAATGAGCAGTTCTTC CASTDNYSYNEQFF
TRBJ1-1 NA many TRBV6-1 TGTGCCAGCAGTGAACAAGGGACCACTGAAGCTTTCTTT CASSEQGTTEAFF
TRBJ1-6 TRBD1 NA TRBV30 TGTGCCTGGAGTGTACCGGGACAGGGCTATAATTCACCCCTCCACTTT CAWSVPGQGYNSPLHF
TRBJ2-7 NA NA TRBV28 TGTGCCAGCAGTTTAGGTATCTACGAGCAGTACTTC CASSLGIYEQYF
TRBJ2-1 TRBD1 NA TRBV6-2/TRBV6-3 TGTGCCAGCAGCCGGGCGGGGACAGGGGTCCCCCGGGAGCAGTTCTTC CASSRAGTGVPREQFF
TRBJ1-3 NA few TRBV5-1 TGCGCCAGCAGCTTGGATCCAACGGGGTCTGGAAACACCATATATTTT CASSLDPTGSGNTIYF
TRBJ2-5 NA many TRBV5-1 TGCGCCAGCAGCCGGACAGTCCAAGAGACCCAGTACTTC CASSRTVQETQYF
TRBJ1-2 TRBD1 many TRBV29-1 TGCAGCGCCCGGACAGGGCTGTTCTATGGCTACACCTTC CSARTGLFYGYTF
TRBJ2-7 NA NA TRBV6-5 TGTGCCAGCAGCTTGGACAAGGGGACCTACGAGCAGTACTTC CASSLDKGTYEQYF